One sample yielded the 32 T cell receptor beta chains listed below, sequenced in a study of blood T cell repertoires in COVID-19. The protocol was immunoSEQ multiplex PCR, while the TCRdb copy is restricted to in-frame clones and leaves out a portion. The sample holds 130,000 or so clones; roughly 69% are singletons and the top ten take 2% to 2.5%. Material for sequencing was peripheral blood. These receptors were collected from a woman aged 70-85 years with acute or convalescent COVID-19.

The chain joins TRBV19 to TRBJ1-3; the D gene is possibly TRBD1 (6 bases). The V gene lost 4 bases and the J gene lost 1 base, with 11 bases spanning the gap. CDR3 length: 15 amino acids. Per the germline V gene, CDR1 is LNHDA and CDR2 is SQIVND (reference sequence). CDR3 DNA: TGTGCCAGTAGTACGTCCGGGACATCTGGAAACACCATATATTTT. Amino acids: CASSTSGTSGNTIYF.

The rearrangement links TRBV4-3 to TRBJ2-7; the D gene is possibly TRBD1 (5 bases). Germline CDR1 reads LGHNA; CDR2 reads YSLEER. The CDR3 consists of 15 residues. V was shortened by 0 bases and J by 3 bases, with 12 bases between the two germline ends. As DNA, the CDR3 is TGCGCCAGCAGCCAAGATCTTCGGACATTCTACGAGCAGTACTTC. This translates into CASSQDLRTFYEQYF.

The chain's CDR3 is CASSVGDRAYEQYF. The DNA for the CDR3 is TGTGCCAGCAGCGTGGGAGACAGGGCCTACGAGCAGTACTTC. The rearrangement links TRBV9 to TRBJ2-7; TRBD1 agrees at 7 bases. The CDR3 loop spans 14 amino acids. Germline CDR1 reads SGDLS; CDR2 reads YYNGEE. J was trimmed by 2 bases and V by 2 bases; bases with no gene match: 4.

V gene TRBV11-2 combines with J gene TRBJ1-3; possibly TRBD1 for D (6 bases). V dropped 0 bases and J dropped 3 bases, with 12 bases sitting between them. CDR1 and CDR2 (germline): SGHAT, FQNNGV. The CDR3 has 16 amino acids. Here the CDR3 reads CASSLDRGKLGNTIYF. CDR3 sequence (DNA): TGTGCCAGCAGCTTAGACAGGGGAAAACTTGGAAACACCATATATTTT. Based on the CDR3 plus reference TRBV11-2 and TRBJ1-3, the full variable domain is EAGVAQSPRYKIIEKRQSVAFWCNPISGHATLYWYQQILGQGPKLLIQFQNNGVVDDSQLPKDRFSAERLKGVDSTLKIQPAKLEDSAVYLCASSLDRGKLGNTIYFGEGSWLTVV.

In regard to this clone: At one end the junction does not follow the germline gene, possibly because of a read error. The V call is TRBV7-7, the J call TRBJ2-1; D might be TRBD2 (5 bases). Germline V gene sequence: CDR1 SSHAT, CDR2 FNYEAQ (reference sequence). The CDR3 length is 18 residues. Here the CDR3 DNA reads TGTGCTAGCAGCTTATCGGTTAGGCGAGGGCCGCCGCACAATGAGCAGTTCTTC. Protein: CASSLSVRRGPPHNEQFF.

The chain links TRBV7-2 to TRBJ1-3; D possibly corresponds to TRBD1 (6 bases). CDR3 length equals 16 residues. CDR1 and CDR2 (germline): SGHTA, FQGNSA. V lost 3 bases and J 3 bases, leaving 15 bases between the germline ends. The CDR3 loop reads CASSFSTGSDGNTIYF. CDR3 nucleotide sequence: TGTGCCAGCAGCTTTTCAACAGGGTCGGATGGAAACACCATATATTTT.

This chain joins TRBV10-3 and TRBJ2-1, with a weak D call TRBD1 (5 bases). There are 14 residues in the CDR3. Looked up from germline, CDR1 is ENHRY and CDR2 is SYGVKD. V was pared by 3 bases and J by 6 bases, with 12 bases between. The CDR3, as DNA: TGTGCCATCAGTGATCTGGGTCAGGGCAATGAGCAGTTCTTC. Amino acid sequence: CAISDLGQGNEQFF.

The V call is TRBV19, the J call TRBJ1-5; TRBD1 matches 12 bases. Germline trimming cut 5 bases from V and 6 bases from J; bases unmatched to any gene: 2. Germline CDR1 LNHDA, CDR2 SQIVND (reference sequence). CDR3 length equals 14 residues. The CDR3 region has the DNA TGTGCCAGTAGTGGGACAGGGGGCAGTCAGCCCCAGCATTTT. Its protein is CASSGTGGSQPQHF. The whole variable domain, remainder taken from reference TRBV19 and TRBJ1-5, is DGGITQSPKYLFRKEGQNVTLSCEQNLNHDAMYWYRQDPGQGLRLIYYSQIVNDFQKGDIAEGYSVSREKKESFPLTVTSAQKNPTAFYLCASSGTGGSQPQHFGDGTRLSIL.

The rearrangement joins TRBV19 to TRBJ1-5; no clear D. This CDR3 region has 10 residues. Looked up from germline, CDR1 is LNHDA and CDR2 is SQIVND (reference sequence). Deletions cut 5 bases from V and 16 bases from J, with 12 bases between. Here the CDR3 DNA reads TGTGCCAGTAGTCGCGGAGGCGTCCATTTT. Its translation: CASSRGGVHF.

The chain recombines TRBV6-5 with TRBJ1-1; 7 bases align to TRBD1. Germline CDR1 reads MNHEY; CDR2 reads SVGAGI. The junction had 5 bases not matched to a gene; V was cut back by 4 bases and J by 0 bases. The CDR3 contains 15 residues. For the CDR3, the DNA is TGTGCCAGCAGTTCGTCCGGGACAGTGAACACTGAAGCTTTCTTT. Its protein is CASSSSGTVNTEAFF.

This clone has more than one count but fewer than ten. The chain recombines TRBV10-3 with TRBJ1-4; 9 bases match TRBD1. V lost 7 bases to trimming and J lost 8 bases; unmatched junction nucleotides: 8. The germline V gene encodes CDR1 ENHRY and CDR2 SYGVKD. The CDR3 has 14 residues. The CDR3 spells CAIKPQGAQEKLFF. In DNA, the CDR3 is TGTGCCATCAAGCCACAGGGGGCGCAGGAAAAACTGTTTTTT.

The chain recombines TRBV7-2 with TRBJ1-5; 9 nucleotides agree with TRBD1. Germline V gene sequence: CDR1 SGHTA, CDR2 FQGNSA. This CDR3 region has 13 residues. J gave up 9 bases and V 5 bases, and 5 bases lay outside the gene matches. The CDR3 reads CASSPDRGGPQHF. DNA for the CDR3: TGTGCCAGCAGCCCGGACAGGGGAGGGCCCCAGCATTTT.

This chain uses TRBV5-1 with TRBJ1-6; D not certain. The V end lost 2 bases, the J end lost 10 bases, and 13 bases lay between the germline ends. This CDR3 is 14 amino acids long. From germline, CDR1 is SGHRS and CDR2 YFSETQ. CDR3 DNA: TGCGCCAGCAGCTTTGATCCAGGCCGATCACCCCTCCACTTT. Amino acid sequence: CASSFDPGRSPLHF. The full variable domain, in which reference TRBV5-1 and TRBJ1-6 provide the parts outside the CDR3, is KAGVTQTPRYLIKTRGQQVTLSCSPISGHRSVSWYQQTPGQGLQFLFEYFSETQRNKGNFPGRFSGRQFSNSRSEMNVSTLELGDSALYLCASSFDPGRSPLHFGNGTRLTVT.

This chain connects TRBV7-9 to TRBJ1-1, with D possibly TRBD1 on 5 matching bases. The CDR3 sequence is 13 residues long. Deletions cut 8 bases from V and 1 base from J, with 11 bases between. The germline V gene encodes CDR1 SEHNR and CDR2 FQNEAQ (reference sequence). The DNA of the CDR3 is TGTGCCAGCTCCTGGGGGGGGAACACTGAAGCTTTCTTT. This translates into CASSWGGNTEAFF.

V is TRBV7-2 and J is TRBJ2-6; D is unclear. Germline lookup yields CDR1 SGHTA and CDR2 FQGNSA. Trimming shortened V by 1 base and J by 0 bases, and 4 bases separated the two germline ends. The CDR3 has 15 residues. The CDR3 protein is CASSLVASGANVLTF. In DNA form, the CDR3 reads TGTGCCAGCAGCTTAGTGGCCTCTGGGGCCAACGTCCTGACTTTC.

The V call is TRBV6-6, the J call TRBJ2-1, with a possible D match to TRBD2 (5 bases). Trimming left V 4 bases short and J 1 base short, with 11 bases between. Per the germline V gene, CDR1 is MNHNY and CDR2 is SVGAGI (reference sequence). The CDR3 extends over 15 amino acids. The CDR3 region has the DNA TGTGCCAGCAGTTCACTAGGCGGGTCCTACAATGAGCAGTTCTTC. Encoded protein: CASSSLGGSYNEQFF.

The chain has TRBV11-3 and TRBJ2-3; weak D call: TRBD1 (5 bases). The CDR3 runs to 14 residues. From germline, CDR1 is SGHNT and CDR2 YENEEA. V dropped 0 bases and J dropped 3 bases, with 7 bases sitting between them. In DNA form, the CDR3 reads TGTGCCAGCAGCTTAGAGGGGCTGACAGATACGCAGTATTTT. Translation: CASSLEGLTDTQYF.

This clone was seen more than once but under ten times. V usage is TRBV11-2 and J usage is TRBJ1-1; D is undetermined. V lost 2 bases, J lost 5 bases, and 12 bases lay in between. The length of the CDR3 is 14 residues. The germline gives CDR1 SGHAT, CDR2 FQNNGV. CDR3 in DNA: TGTGCCAGCAGCTTACCCACGGGAAGTACTGAAGCTTTCTTT. Amino acids: CASSLPTGSTEAFF.

This chain joins TRBV18 and TRBJ1-2; D uncertain. CDR3 length equals 12 residues. Germline CDR1 KGHSH, CDR2 LQKENI. The V end lost 2 bases, the J end lost 8 bases, and 9 bases lay between the germline ends. The CDR3 region has the DNA TGTGCCAGCTCACCAAGAGGTCGGGGCTACACCTTC. Its protein is CASSPRGRGYTF.

This chain links TRBV4-1 with TRBJ1-1; 7 nucleotides align to TRBD1. The V gene end was trimmed by 3 bases and the J gene end by 4 bases; junction bases not matched to a gene: 5. This CDR3 region has 14 residues. Per germline, CDR1 MGHRA and CDR2 YSYEKL. The CDR3 region is CASSQNYRGTEAFF. The CDR3 coding sequence is TGCGCCAGCAGCCAGAACTACAGGGGCACTGAAGCTTTCTTT.

The rearrangement joins TRBV6-5 to TRBJ1-2; D unclear. CDR1 is MNHEY, CDR2 SVGAGI, per germline. Trimming cost V 2 bases and J 8 bases, with 12 bases left between them. This CDR3 contains 13 residues. The CDR3 region has the DNA TGTGCCAGCAGTTACACGGGAAGGGAGGGCTACACCTTC. This sequence encodes CASSYTGREGYTF.

The chain carries TRBV5-1 and TRBJ1-3; 8 bases are shared with TRBD1. The CDR3 covers 15 residues. The V and J ends lost 4 bases and 2 bases, in that order; junction bases with no gene match: 5. CDR1 SGHRS and CDR2 YFSETQ come from the germline V gene. The CDR3 spells CASSLGTGAGNTIYF. Written as DNA, the CDR3 is TGCGCCAGCAGCCTCGGGACAGGTGCTGGAAACACCATATATTTT.

This clone was observed a few times. This rearrangement joins TRBV6-5 to TRBJ2-1, with 10 nucleotides matching TRBD2. Germline loops: CDR1 MNHEY, CDR2 SVGAGI. The CDR3 runs 15 residues. V was clipped by 5 bases and J by 4 bases; unmatched bases: 5. The CDR3 DNA reads as TGTGCCAGCAGTAGGACTAGCGGAGCATACAATGAGCAGTTCTTC. Protein: CASSRTSGAYNEQFF.

The chain is built from TRBV2 and TRBJ2-5; D perhaps matches TRBD2 (7 bases). V lost 6 bases and J 3 bases, leaving 20 bases between the germline ends. Germline CDR1 and CDR2: SNHLY and FYNNEI. The CDR3 contains 16 residues. CDR3 region: CASSQRGGWGKETQYF. The CDR3 nucleotides read TGTGCCAGCAGCCAAAGGGGGGGCTGGGGTAAAGAGACCCAGTACTTC.

There are a few counts of this clone. V is TRBV3-1 (or the pseudogene TRBV3-2) and J is TRBJ1-6; D perhaps matches TRBD1 (5 bases). Germline loops: CDR1 LGHDT, CDR2 YNNKEL (reference sequence). The V end was cut by 2 bases, the J end by 7 bases, with 9 bases between. This CDR3 region has 14 residues. The CDR3 protein is CASSQWGHNSPLHF. Written as DNA, the CDR3 is TGTGCCAGCAGCCAATGGGGCCACAATTCACCCCTCCACTTT.

This chain links TRBV5-1 with TRBJ1-6, with TRBD1 as a possible D gene (5 bases). CDR3 length: 17 amino acids. The V gene's germline CDR1 is SGHRS and CDR2 YFSETQ. Trimming shortened V by 2 bases and J by 7 bases, and 19 bases separated the two germline ends. The CDR3 loop is CASSFDRTGLRNSPLHF. The DNA for the CDR3 is TGCGCCAGCAGCTTCGATCGCACGGGACTGAGAAATTCACCCCTCCACTTT.

The CDR3 sequence: CASSLVGQGRQETQYF. The CDR3 DNA reads TGTGCCAGCAGTTTAGTGGGACAGGGGAGACAAGAGACCCAGTACTTC. The V and J genes are TRBV28 and TRBJ2-5; 10 bases agree with TRBD1. Trimming removed 2 bases from V and 2 bases from J; junction bases left unmatched: 5. The germline V gene encodes CDR1 MDHEN and CDR2 SYDVKM. The CDR3 runs 16 residues. Based on the CDR3 plus reference TRBV28 and TRBJ2-5, the full variable domain is DVKVTQSSRYLVKRTGEKVFLECVQDMDHENMFWYRQDPGLGLRLIYFSYDVKMKEKGDIPEGYSVSREKKERFSLILESASTNQTSMYLCASSLVGQGRQETQYFGPGTRLLVL.

The rearrangement links TRBV7-2 to TRBJ2-3, with D possibly being TRBD2 (6 bases). Trimming shortened V by 3 bases and J by 1 base, and 14 bases separated the two germline ends. This CDR3 contains 16 residues. Germline V gene lookup returns CDR1 SGHTA and CDR2 FQGNSA. CDR3 sequence: CASSLSRDLGTDTQYF. CDR3 DNA sequence: TGTGCCAGCAGCTTGAGCCGGGACTTAGGCACAGATACGCAGTATTTT.

The CDR3 loop reads CASSPGKGALGYTF. CDR3 coding DNA: TGCGCCAGCAGCCCCGGCAAGGGGGCGCTTGGCTACACCTTC. The chain employs TRBV4-3 and TRBJ1-2, with 7 bases lining up with TRBD1. The trim removed 4 bases at V and 7 bases at J, leaving 9 bases unmatched. Germline CDR1 LGHNA, CDR2 YSLEER. This CDR3 spans 14 amino acids.

This clone was counted once. The DNA for the CDR3 is TGTGCCAGCAGTTCTAACAGGGGGGCACAGCCCCAGCATTTT. Residues: CASSSNRGAQPQHF. J is TRBJ1-5 and V is TRBV28, with 8 positions matching TRBD1. The V gene end was trimmed by 4 bases and the J gene end by 7 bases; junction bases not matched to a gene: 6. The germline V gene encodes CDR1 MDHEN and CDR2 SYDVKM. The CDR3 has 14 amino acids.

CDR3 DNA: TGCGCCAGCAGCTTGGCCGGACTTCTGAGGGAGCAGTACTTC. Translation: CASSLAGLLREQYF. V and J are TRBV5-1 and TRBJ2-7; D perhaps matches TRBD2 (5 bases). The V end lost 0 bases, the J end lost 7 bases, and 14 bases lay between the germline ends. CDR1 and CDR2 from the germline V gene are SGHRS and YFSETQ. This CDR3 region has 14 residues.

The chain has TRBV9 and TRBJ2-1; 8 positions agree with TRBD2. The CDR3 sequence is 15 residues long. Germline V gene lookup returns CDR1 SGDLS and CDR2 YYNGEE. With V trimmed by 4 bases and J by 1 base, 4 bases remained unmatched. DNA of the CDR3: TGTGCCAGCAGCAGAGCGGGAGAGTCCTACAATGAGCAGTTCTTC. This encodes CASSRAGESYNEQFF.